A single sample gave rise to the 5 T cell receptor beta chains below, sequenced in a study of blood T cell repertoires in COVID-19. Generated by immunoSEQ multiplex PCR, the TCRdb table keeps only in-frame clones and is missing some. The table lists some 150,000 clones, approximately 80% of them singletons. Sequencing was carried out using peripheral blood. The source of these receptors is a woman aged 45-59 years in a cohort sampled during active or convalescent COVID-19.

V and J are TRBV3-1 (or the pseudogene TRBV3-2) and TRBJ1-3, with D hard to call. V lost 2 bases to trimming and J lost 8 bases, with 10 bases between them. This CDR3 is 13 amino acids long. Germline-derived CDR1 and CDR2 are LGHDT and YNNKEL (reference sequence). As DNA, the CDR3 is TGTGCCAGCAGCCAACCCCTTGTCGACACCATATATTTT. Encoded protein: CASSQPLVDTIYF.

This clone was observed once. The chain has TRBV14 and TRBJ2-3; TRBD1 might be the D (7 bases). V lost 1 base and J lost 0, with 11 bases in between. This CDR3 region has 16 residues. Germline V gene sequence: CDR1 SGHDN, CDR2 FVKESK. In nucleotides, the CDR3 is TGTGCCAGCAGCCAAGGCGGGACAGCTAGCACAGATACGCAGTATTTT. It encodes CASSQGGTASTDTQYF. The entire variable domain, with the rest obtained from reference TRBV14 and TRBJ2-3, is as follows: EAGVTQFPSHSVIEKGQTVTLRCDPISGHDNLYWYRRVMGKEIKFLLHFVKESKQDESGMPNNRFLAERTGGTYSTLKVQPAELEDSGVYFCASSQGGTASTDTQYFGPGTRLTVL.

This clone was recorded many times. The V and J genes are TRBV7-9 and TRBJ1-2; D is unresolved. The germline V gene encodes CDR1 SEHNR and CDR2 FQNEAQ (reference sequence). CDR3 length: 12 amino acids. V was trimmed by 2 bases and J by 4 bases, leaving 5 bases between them. The CDR3 sequence: CASSLTGYGYTF. The DNA of the CDR3 is TGTGCCAGCAGCTTAACGGGCTATGGCTACACCTTC.

The chain couples TRBV18 to TRBJ2-1; TRBD2 matches at 15 bases. The CDR3 contains 18 residues. V lost 6 bases to trimming and J lost 2 bases; unmatched junction nucleotides: 8. Germline V lookup: CDR1 KGHSH, CDR2 LQKENI. The CDR3 coding sequence is TGTGCCAGCTCCCCCCCCCGGACTAGCGGGGGGGCCTACAATGAGCAGTTCTTC. It codes for CASSPPRTSGGAYNEQFF.

This clone has just a few counts. This rearrangement joins TRBV15 to TRBJ2-7; TRBD2 agrees at 9 bases. V gave up 0 bases and J gave up 5 bases; unmatched junction bases: 5. The CDR3 spans 15 residues. Germline V lookup: CDR1 LNHNV, CDR2 YYDKDF (reference sequence). CDR3 nucleotide sequence: TGTGCCACCAGCAGAGAGGGGACTAGCAAGGACGAGCAGTACTTC. Protein sequence: CATSREGTSKDEQYF.